This entry is about one T cell receptor beta chain. The antigen remains unidentified. V gave up 4 bases and J gave up 2 bases, with 15 bases separating them. The CDR3 runs to 14 residues. Germline V gives CDR1 GTSNPN, CDR2 SVGIG (reference sequence). Time point denoted: baseline pretreatment blood. The treatment here: 15 Gy SBRT to primary tumor, nephrectomy 4 weeks later. After SBRT, blood was collected at 2 and 4 weeks, plus baseline. Sequenced by immunoSEQ multiplex PCR; TCRdb stores in-frame clones only, minus some. This sample has about 130,000 clones, with around 84% found just once. These data are taken from a study of radiation and T cells in renal cell carcinoma. Whole-study context: Nephrectomy followed 15 Gy stereotactic body radiation by 4 weeks. Study-level results: From baseline, blood top tumor clonotypes peaked at 2 weeks post-radiation.

This sample comprised blood, obtained from a patient whose treatment included radiotherapy and nephrectomy. The source is a woman aged 55-70 years with renal cell carcinoma. The V call is TRBV30, the J call TRBJ2-7, with D perhaps matching TRBD2 (5 bases). Here the CDR3 DNA reads TGTGCCTGGACCCAGAGGGAAACCGCCTACGAGCAGTACTTC. Translating it yields CAWTQRETAYEQYF.